This T cell receptor (beta chain) was documented in a study of T cell responses to AZD1222 COVID-19 vaccine. Study results and limitations: Spike regions recognized by vaccine-associated CD4 TCRs spanned the protein, led by 160-218 and 743-854.

Points on this clone: What it binds is not known.

CDR3 size: 15 residues. Germline CDR1 and CDR2: SNHLY and FYNNEI. After removal of 1 base from V and 6 bases from J, the junction contained 1 base not matched to a gene. Repertoires were generated with immunoSEQ multiplex PCR, while TCRdb's copy carries only in-frame clones and drops some. The profile shows 120,000 to 150,000 clones, about 92% of them singletons. Sequenced here: peripheral blood, sampled on day 0 of AZD1222 vaccination. The chain employs TRBV2 and TRBJ2-1; 12 bases line up with TRBD2. The receptor was isolated from an adult in good health. CDR3 nucleotides: TGTGCCAGCAGTGAAGGACTAGCGGGAGTCAATGAGCAGTTCTTC. This gives the protein CASSEGLAGVNEQFF. The full variable domain, with the rest looked up from reference TRBV2 and TRBJ2-1, is EPEVTQTPSHQVTQMGQEVILRCVPISNHLYFYWYRQILGQKVEFLVSFYNNEISEKSEIFDDQFSVERPDGSNFTLKIRSTKLEDSAMYFCASSEGLAGVNEQFFGPGTRLTVL.